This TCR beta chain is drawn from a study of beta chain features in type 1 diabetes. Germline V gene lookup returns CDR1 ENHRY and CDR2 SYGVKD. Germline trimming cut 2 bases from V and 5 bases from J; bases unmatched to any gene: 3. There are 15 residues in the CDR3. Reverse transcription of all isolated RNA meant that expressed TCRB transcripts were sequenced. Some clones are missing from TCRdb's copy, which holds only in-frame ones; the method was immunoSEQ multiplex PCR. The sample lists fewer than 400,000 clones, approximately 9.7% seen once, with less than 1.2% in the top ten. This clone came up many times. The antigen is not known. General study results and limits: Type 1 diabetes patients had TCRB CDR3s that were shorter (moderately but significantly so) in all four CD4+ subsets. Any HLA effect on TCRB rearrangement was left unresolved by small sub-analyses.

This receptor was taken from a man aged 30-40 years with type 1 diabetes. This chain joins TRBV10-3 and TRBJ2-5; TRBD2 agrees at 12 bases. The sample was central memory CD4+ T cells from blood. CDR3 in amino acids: CAISEGLAGTETQYF. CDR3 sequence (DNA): TGTGCCATCAGTGAGGGACTAGCGGGGACGGAGACCCAGTACTTC.